This TCR beta chain came from a study of T cells in Graves' hyperthyroidism and ophthalmopathy (dated by TCRdb to about 2019). Concerning the study at large: Peripheral blood was collected at initial diagnosis, before any treatment. The study also compared thyroid tissue and blood T-cell repertoires from 6 or 7 Graves' hyperthyroidism patients. Prospective prediction of ophthalmopathy was tested in an independent validation cohort consisting of some 18 hyperthyroidism patients and approximately 16 patients who later progressed to ophthalmopathy. Once sampling was done, hyperthyroidism patients were given methimazole at a starting dose of 30 mg daily, whereas ophthalmopathy patients were given high-dose intravenous methylprednisolone. According to the paper, TCR Vbeta CDR3 sequencing was carried out on more than 120 peripheral blood samples, which came from 40 to 45 ophthalmopathy, around 74 hyperthyroidism and about 17 progressor patients. The roughly 100 discovery patients were randomly split 7:3 into training and test sets. To identify distinguishing TCR V-J signatures, a discovery cohort of 100 or so patients was used, comprising 40 to 45 with Graves' ophthalmopathy and 57 with stable Graves' hyperthyroidism. The full study reports these points: No statistical method was used to set the sample size in advance, and investigators knew the group allocation. Blood samples also contained most of the expanded thyroid clonotypes (frequency above 0.001), which suggests that blood repertoires may reflect thyroid immune responses. During validation, the model predicted progression to ophthalmopathy a median of around six months ahead of onset, with almost 71% sensitivity and under 85% specificity. Ophthalmopathy was separated from stable hyperthyroidism by a 13 V-J signature model, with 85% to 90% sensitivity and just over 81% specificity obtained in cross-validation and 80%/75% obtained in testing.

TCR beta CDR3 regions were amplified from RNA transcripts. For the first round of RT-PCR on the TCR CDR3, the HTBI primer set was used together with the Qiagen OneStep RT-PCR kit. A second multiplex PCR round built the libraries, followed by size selection and purification. Paired-end sequencing of the libraries was performed with 100 bp reads on an Illumina HiSeq2000. The study's own analysis went as follows. SOAPnuke was used to process the raw data, throwing out any read that contained adapters or uncalled bases, had a mean Phred below 15, or lacked an exact constant-primer or identifier match. High-quality paired reads were merged using COPE v1.2.5, and each unique nucleotide sequence was defined as a clonotype. MiTCR v1.1 was used to align clonotypes to the IMGT TRBV, TRBD and TRBJ reference segments. Only V-J combinations with frequency above 0.0001, covering roughly 99% of repertoires, were analysed. A TCS score was defined as the ratio between F50 (clonal expansion) and ExV (chaos), using BLOSUM62-based TCRdist between CDR3 peptides within each V-J. Welch's t-statistics and random forest reduced roughly 500 V-J features to fewer than 15, which were used in a naive Bayes classifier (R e1071). TCRdb reworked the public reads: Q25 trimming with fastp, MiXCR clone assembly, productive beta chains retained. Every entry covers one CDR3 protein and lists the most common genes and DNA from its rows. TCRdb, not the original authors, processed these V and J calls. The sample has approximately 600,000 distinct CDR3 sequences on record, around 21% of them singletons. Under 35% of the sample rests with the top ten.

Ophthalmopathy patients had moderately to severely active disease, with a Clinical Activity Score of 3 or more, a NOSPECS grade of 4 or more, and a disease duration of less than 3 months. Any patient with an uncontrolled infection, another autoimmune disease, pregnancy or lactation was excluded. Clinical symptoms, serum thyroxine and TRAb, thyroid ultrasound, and orbital computed tomography formed the basis for the diagnoses. PBMCs were isolated from around 10 ml of fresh peripheral blood by Ficoll-Paque density gradient centrifugation. Trizol reagent was used to extract total RNA, and RNA quality was then checked on an Agilent 2100 Bioanalyzer. This clonotype has only a few counts. No cognate antigen has been identified for it. Base-call qualities are not available, and no considerably larger clone is one nucleotide away. The specimen was blood. This sequence was found in a man between 25 and 39 years old with Graves' ophthalmopathy.

The DNA reads as follows: TGTGCCAGCAGTCAGGGGGCGGGAGCTGAAAAACTGTTTTTT. Its coded protein is CASSQGAGAEKLFF. The sequence joins TRBV25-1 to TRBJ1-4; TRBD1 matches 8 bases in the middle. The V end gives up 5 bases and the J end 7 bases, leaving 6 bases in the junction not matched to a gene. From cysteine to phenylalanine, the CDR3 is 14 amino acids long. Only the CDR3 DNA is retained, 42 bases long and in frame from the first base. Via the germline V gene, CDR1 is MGHDK and CDR2 SYGVNS.